The 22 T cell receptor beta chains in this list originate from one sample, sequenced in a study of T cells in Graves' hyperthyroidism and ophthalmopathy. Authors of the study amplified TCR beta CDR3 regions from RNA transcripts. The HTBI set primed first-round TCR CDR3 RT-PCR. TCRdb re-called the multiplex PCR reads with MiXCR, one entry per CDR3 protein. The table has around 600,000 distinct CDR3 sequences, about a sixth seen once. The material sequenced was blood. The receptors were sampled from a woman aged 40 to 50 with Graves' ophthalmopathy.

This clonotype was seen repeatedly, ten times or more. V usage is TRBV2 and J usage is TRBJ2-5; the match to TRBD1 covers 12 bases. V gave up 6 bases and J gave up 10 bases; unmatched junction bases: 6. Germline CDR1 reads SNHLY; CDR2 reads FYNNEI. This CDR3 region has 13 residues. CDR3 residues: CASRGQGAGYQYF. The CDR3 DNA follows: TGTGCCAGCAGGGGACAGGGGGCTGGGTACCAGTACTTC. Full variable domain (missing parts from reference TRBV2 and TRBJ2-5): EPEVTQTPSHQVTQMGQEVILRCVPISNHLYFYWYRQILGQKVEFLVSFYNNEISEKSEIFDDQFSVERPDGSNFTLKIRSTKLEDSAMYFCASRGQGAGYQYFGPGTRLLVL.

This clonotype was detected a few times. Here the CDR3 DNA reads TGCGCCAGCAGCATCGCTGGCAACTCTGGAAACACCATATATTTT. Amino acid sequence: CASSIAGNSGNTIYF. The chain links TRBV5-1 to TRBJ1-3; D is undetermined. Deletions cut 4 bases from V and 0 bases from J, with 11 bases between. Germline assignment: CDR1 SGHRS and CDR2 YFSETQ. The CDR3 totals 15 residues.

Ten or more counts support this clonotype. The chain recombines TRBV12-3 or TRBV12-4 with TRBJ2-3, with TRBD1 matching over 7 bases. V dropped 6 bases and J dropped 2; count of bases not matched to a gene: 8. CDR3 size: 15 residues. CDR3 nucleotides: TGTGCCAGCAGAGGACAGGCAACTAACACAGATACGCAGTATTTT. Encoded protein: CASRGQATNTDTQYF.

The V and J genes are TRBV6-1 and TRBJ1-1; D gene unclear. The CDR3 has 14 residues. Trimming left V 6 bases short and J 1 base short, with 12 bases between. In germline, CDR1 is MNHNS, CDR2 SASEGT. The CDR3 nucleotides read TGTGCCAGCAGCCGTCAGACGGCGAACACTGAAGCTTTCTTT. Protein product: CASSRQTANTEAFF.

This chain connects TRBV6-1 to TRBJ2-2; no definite D call. Looked up from germline, CDR1 is MNHNS and CDR2 is SASEGT. V lost 2 bases, J lost 4 bases, and 8 bases lay in between. This CDR3 contains 14 residues. As DNA, the CDR3 is TGTGCCAGCAGTGAAACACCCTCCACCGGGGAGCTGTTTTTT. Translation: CASSETPSTGELFF.

V usage is TRBV5-6 and J usage is TRBJ1-6; no reliable D call. This CDR3 has 14 residues. V lost 4 bases to trimming and J lost 7 bases, with 12 bases between them. Per germline, CDR1 SGHDT and CDR2 YYEEEE. The CDR3 bases are TGTGCCAGCAGCATTATGACTAGAAATTCACCCCTCCACTTT. As protein: CASSIMTRNSPLHF.

This clonotype was observed many times. The gene calls are TRBV20-1 and TRBJ1-1, with no clear D. The CDR3 contains 13 residues. CDR1 DFQATT and CDR2 SNEGSKA come from the germline V gene (reference sequence). The V and J ends lost 4 bases and 0 bases respectively, with 9 bases between them. This CDR3 reads CSANPTVNTEAFF. Written as DNA, the CDR3 is TGCAGTGCTAACCCGACGGTGAACACTGAAGCTTTCTTT.

This clonotype has a count of ten or more. CDR3 sequence: CAWSLGTPVGEQYF. CDR3 coding DNA: TGTGCCTGGAGTTTGGGGACACCCGTGGGCGAGCAGTACTTC. The chain combines TRBV30 with TRBJ2-7; D is perhaps TRBD1 (6 bases). The CDR3 length is 14 residues. Trimming removed 2 bases from V and 6 bases from J, with 17 bases in between. CDR1 GTSNPN and CDR2 SVGIG come from the germline V gene (reference sequence).

In this sample, this clonotype turned up a few times. The V call is TRBV4-2, the J call TRBJ2-3; D call uncertain. The V end lost 1 base, the J end lost 7 bases, and 6 bases lay between the germline ends. CDR1 LGHNA and CDR2 YNFKEQ come from the germline V gene. The length of the CDR3 is 12 residues. The CDR3 loop reads CASSQGGNTQYF. CDR3 DNA: TGTGCCAGCAGCCAAGGGGGAAATACGCAGTATTTT.

The sample holds a few counts of this clonotype. The CDR3 loop reads CSARGLLGDEQFF. CDR3 nucleotide sequence: TGCAGTGCTAGGGGTCTCCTCGGCGATGAGCAGTTCTTC. The chain uses TRBV20-1 and TRBJ2-1; D is unclear. Germline V gene data show CDR1 as DFQATT and CDR2 as SNEGSKA (reference sequence). The CDR3 consists of 13 residues. V was clipped by 3 bases and J by 8 bases, with 14 bases between them.

The chain has TRBV7-9 and TRBJ2-7, with TRBD1 matching over 7 bases. Germline V gene sequence: CDR1 SEHNR, CDR2 FQNEAQ (reference sequence). After removal of 5 bases from V and 2 bases from J, the junction contained 6 bases not matched to a gene. This CDR3 is 14 amino acids long. In nucleotides, the CDR3 is TGTGCCAGCAGCCCGACGGGACAGCCCTACGAGCAGTACTTC. Amino acids: CASSPTGQPYEQYF.

In the case of this clonotype: A much bigger clone sits one base away, suggesting this may be a read error. V usage is TRBV2 and J usage is TRBJ1-1; 9 nucleotides agree with TRBD1. The CDR3 spans 12 residues. The germline V gene encodes CDR1 SNHLY and CDR2 FYNNEI. CDR3 nucleotides: TGTTCCGGGGGACAGGGAGCTATTGAAGCTTTCTTT. Its translation: CSGGQGAIEAFF. The whole variable domain, filled in from reference TRBV2 and TRBJ1-1, reads EPEVTQTPSHQVTQMGQEVILRCVPISNHLYFYWYRQILGQKVEFLVSFYNNEISEKSEIFDDQFSVERPDGSNFTLKIRSTKLEDSAMYFCSGGQGAIEAFFGQGTRLTVV.

This clonotype was found many times. This chain uses TRBV11-1 with TRBJ1-6, with a weak D call TRBD1 (6 bases). CDR3 size: 16 residues. Per the germline V gene, CDR1 is SGHAT and CDR2 is FQDESV (reference sequence). V was shortened by 5 bases and J by 7 bases, with 18 bases between the two germline ends. The DNA for the CDR3 is TGTGCCAGCAGCCAACTCCCGGACAGACTCAATTCACCCCTCCACTTT. Encoded protein: CASSQLPDRLNSPLHF.

This clonotype was picked up a small number of times. This rearrangement joins TRBV5-1 to TRBJ2-7, with 7 bases identical to TRBD2. V lost 2 bases and J lost 6; bases outside the gene matches: 14. This CDR3 spans 16 amino acids. Germline V gives CDR1 SGHRS, CDR2 YFSETQ. This CDR3 reads CASSLSSGVSIGEQYF. CDR3 in DNA: TGCGCCAGCAGCTTATCCAGCGGGGTTAGCATAGGCGAGCAGTACTTC.

The chain recombines TRBV5-1 with TRBJ1-2; D unclear. The V end was cut by 5 bases, the J end by 1 base, with 15 bases between. Looked up from germline, CDR1 is SGHRS and CDR2 is YFSETQ. CDR3 size: 15 residues. The CDR3: CASRPTAFFNYGYTF. CDR3 bases: TGCGCCAGCAGACCTACAGCATTCTTTAACTATGGCTACACCTTC.

This clonotype was counted many times. The chain carries TRBV3-1 and TRBJ2-1; D is undetermined. Trimming shortened V by 0 bases and J by 5 bases, and 5 bases separated the two germline ends. The CDR3 sequence is 13 residues long. Germline V gene lookup returns CDR1 LGHDT and CDR2 YNNKEL (reference sequence). Here the CDR3 reads CASSQDTDNEQFF. The CDR3, as DNA: TGTGCCAGCAGCCAAGATACGGACAATGAGCAGTTCTTC.

This clonotype was seen more than once but under ten times. The chain is built from TRBV9 and TRBJ2-2; TRBD2 might be the D (5 bases). The CDR3 loop spans 14 amino acids. Per germline, CDR1 SGDLS and CDR2 YYNGEE. V was pared by 0 bases and J by 3 bases, with 6 bases between. CDR3 sequence: CASSVGTYTGELFF. DNA for the CDR3: TGTGCCAGCAGCGTAGGGACTTACACCGGGGAGCTGTTTTTT. The complete variable domain, with remaining parts taken from reference TRBV9 and TRBJ2-2, reads DSGVTQTPKHLITATGQRVTLRCSPRSGDLSVYWYQQSLDQGLQFLIQYYNGEERAKGNILERFSAQQFPDLHSELNLSSLELGDSALYFCASSVGTYTGELFFGEGSRLTVL.

The chain joins TRBV27 to TRBJ2-7, with 7 bases matching TRBD2. The end of the DNA is better explained by TRBJ2-1, so the J call may be wrong. Germline V lookup: CDR1 MNHEY, CDR2 SMNVEV (reference sequence). The CDR3 spans 13 residues. The CDR3 loop is CASSLSRDYEQFF. In DNA, the CDR3 is TGTGCCAGCAGTTTATCCCGGGACTACGAGCAGTTCTTC.

This clonotype has at least ten counts. This rearrangement joins TRBV19 to TRBJ1-6; 7 positions agree with TRBD1. The CDR3 runs 13 residues. The J segment lost 7 bases and the V segment lost 9 bases, leaving 6 bases of the junction unmatched. The V gene's germline CDR1 is LNHDA and CDR2 SQIVND (reference sequence). As DNA, the CDR3 is TGTGCCAGCGCGGGGACAGTAAATTCACCCCTCCACTTT. Protein: CASAGTVNSPLHF.

The V and J genes are TRBV7-2 and TRBJ2-1; D is unresolved. The germline V and J ends were trimmed by 0 bases and 0 bases, with 6 bases remaining between them. The CDR3 has 15 residues. CDR1 is SGHTA, CDR2 FQGNSA, per germline. The DNA of the CDR3 is TGTGCCAGCAGCTTAGCGCTAGTCTCCTACAATGAGCAGTTCTTC. It is translated as CASSLALVSYNEQFF. Full variable domain (remainder filled in from reference TRBV7-2 and TRBJ2-1): GAGVSQSPSNKVTEKGKDVELRCDPISGHTALYWYRQSLGQGLEFLIYFQGNSAPDKSGLPSDRFSAERTGGSVSTLTIQRTQQEDSAVYLCASSLALVSYNEQFFGPGTRLTVL.

This clonotype was observed a handful of times. The V gene is TRBV9, the J gene TRBJ2-2; D may be TRBD2 (6 bases). Trimming cost V 6 bases and J 3 bases, with 15 bases left between them. The CDR3 has 15 amino acids. Germline V CDR1 and CDR2: SGDLS, YYNGEE. CDR3 sequence: CASTPAVADTGELFF. The CDR3 nucleotides read TGTGCCAGCACCCCGGCGGTAGCGGACACCGGGGAGCTGTTTTTT.

This clonotype was found a few times. The chain recombines TRBV5-1 with TRBJ2-1; TRBD1 aligns across 7 bases. There are 11 residues in the CDR3. Trimming at V came to 2 bases and at J to 12 bases, leaving 2 bases not matched to a gene. Germline V CDR1 and CDR2: SGHRS, YFSETQ. The CDR3 region is CASSLQGPQFF. CDR3 coding DNA: TGCGCCAGCAGCTTACAGGGGCCGCAGTTCTTC.